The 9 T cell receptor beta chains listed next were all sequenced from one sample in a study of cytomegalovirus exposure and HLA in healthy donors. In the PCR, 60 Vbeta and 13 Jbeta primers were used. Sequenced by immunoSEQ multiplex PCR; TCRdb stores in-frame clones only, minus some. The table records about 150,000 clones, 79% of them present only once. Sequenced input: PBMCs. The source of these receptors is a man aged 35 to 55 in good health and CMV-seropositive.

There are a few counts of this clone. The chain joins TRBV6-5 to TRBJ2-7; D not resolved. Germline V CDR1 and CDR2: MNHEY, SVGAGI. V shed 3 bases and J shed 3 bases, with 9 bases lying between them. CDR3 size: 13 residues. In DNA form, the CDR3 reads TGTGCCAGCAGTTATTCGCGGAGCTACGAGCAGTACTTC. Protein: CASSYSRSYEQYF.

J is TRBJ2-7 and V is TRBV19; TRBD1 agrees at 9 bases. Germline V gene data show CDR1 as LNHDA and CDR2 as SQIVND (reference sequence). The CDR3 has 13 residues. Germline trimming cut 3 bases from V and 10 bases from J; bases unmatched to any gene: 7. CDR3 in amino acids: CASSMSTGGGQYF. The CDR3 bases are TGTGCCAGTAGTATGAGTACAGGGGGCGGACAGTACTTC.

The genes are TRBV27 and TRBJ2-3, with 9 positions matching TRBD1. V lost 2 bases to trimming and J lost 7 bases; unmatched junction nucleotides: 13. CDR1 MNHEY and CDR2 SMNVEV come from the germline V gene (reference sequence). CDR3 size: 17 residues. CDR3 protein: CASSLIRGTGSENTQYF. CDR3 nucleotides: TGTGCCAGCAGTTTAATTCGTGGGACAGGGAGTGAGAATACGCAGTATTTT.

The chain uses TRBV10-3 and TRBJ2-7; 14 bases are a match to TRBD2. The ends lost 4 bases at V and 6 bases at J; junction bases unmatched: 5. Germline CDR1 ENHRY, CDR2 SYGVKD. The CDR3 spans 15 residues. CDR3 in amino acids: CAISGLAGGLGEQYF. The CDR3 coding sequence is TGTGCCATCAGTGGACTAGCGGGAGGGTTGGGCGAGCAGTACTTC.

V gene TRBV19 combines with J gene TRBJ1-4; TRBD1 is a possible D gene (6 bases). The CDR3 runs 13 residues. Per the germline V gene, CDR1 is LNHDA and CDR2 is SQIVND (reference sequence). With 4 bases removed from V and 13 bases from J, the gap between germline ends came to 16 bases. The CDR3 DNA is TGTGCCAGTAGTAACTCCGGGACACCTCTACTGTTTTTT. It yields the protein CASSNSGTPLLFF.

The CDR3 protein is CASSQGVGGETQYF. Here the CDR3 DNA reads TGCGCCAGCAGCCAAGGGGTGGGGGGTGAGACCCAGTACTTC. The chain combines TRBV4-1 with TRBJ2-5; tentative D call: TRBD2 (6 bases). The V and J ends lost 1 base and 5 bases respectively, with 11 bases between them. Germline V gives CDR1 MGHRA, CDR2 YSYEKL. This CDR3 region has 14 residues.

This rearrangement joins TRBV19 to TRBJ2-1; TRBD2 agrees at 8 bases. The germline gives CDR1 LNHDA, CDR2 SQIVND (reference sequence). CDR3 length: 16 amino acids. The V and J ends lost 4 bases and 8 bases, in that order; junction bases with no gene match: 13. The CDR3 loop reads CASSTPRRGRIDEQFF. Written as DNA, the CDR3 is TGTGCCAGTAGTACCCCCCGGCGCGGGAGGATCGATGAGCAGTTCTTC.

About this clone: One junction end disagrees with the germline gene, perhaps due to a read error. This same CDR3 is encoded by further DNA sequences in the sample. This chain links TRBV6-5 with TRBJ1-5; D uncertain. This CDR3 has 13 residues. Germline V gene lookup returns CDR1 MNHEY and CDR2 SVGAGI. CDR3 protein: CASSWESNQPQHF. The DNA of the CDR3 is TGTGCCAGCAGTTGGGAGTCTAATCAGCCTCAGCATTTT.

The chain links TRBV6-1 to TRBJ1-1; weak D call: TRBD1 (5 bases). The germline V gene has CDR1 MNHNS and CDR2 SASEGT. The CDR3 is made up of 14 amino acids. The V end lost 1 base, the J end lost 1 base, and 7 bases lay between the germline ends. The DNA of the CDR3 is TGTGCCAGCAGTGAAGTAGGGGCGAACACTGAAGCTTTCTTT. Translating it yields CASSEVGANTEAFF.